One sample yielded the 10 T cell receptor beta chains listed below, sequenced in a study of CXCR3-negative and CXCR3-positive naive CD8 T cells (dated by TCRdb to about 2019). This sample was sequenced with a NextSeq 550. The Human TCR Profiling Kit (MiLaboratory) was used to prepare UMI-labeled 5' RACE TRB cDNA libraries. The reads underwent TCRdb reprocessing, giving one record for each CDR3 protein sequence and no DNA. The sample's own table lists roughly 65,000 distinct CDR3 sequences. Approximately 0.76% of the sample goes to the ten largest clones. Study-wide findings and limitations: Compared with CXCR3-negative naive cells, CXCR3-positive naive cells had TRB CDR3s with higher hydrophobicity (lower Kidera factor 4), lower energy, and higher strength and volume indices.

The antigens these receptors bind are not known. Sequences were obtained from naive CXCR3+ CD8+ T cells from blood. This sample's cell subset or site label indicates: CD45RO-CCR7+CD27+CD95- naive CD8+ T cells expressing CXCR3 (TNR3+). These receptors all stem from a human donor in good health. Some clones in this sample may be carry-over from other donors' samples.

CDR3 protein: CASSMSGGAFSYNEQFF. The J gene is TRBJ2-1, the V gene TRBV19; with no DNA, the TCRdb D assignment of TRBD2 cannot be verified. The CDR3 extends over 17 amino acids. The germline V gene encodes CDR1 LNHDA and CDR2 SQIVND (reference sequence).

The J gene is TRBJ2-5, the V gene TRBV3-1. This CDR3 is built from 14 residues. CDR1 is LGHDT, CDR2 YNNKEL, per germline (reference sequence). The CDR3: CASSQEENFGTQYF.

The J gene is TRBJ2-3, the V gene TRBV10-3. The CDR3 has 12 residues. CDR1 and CDR2 from the germline V gene are ENHRY and SYGVKD. The CDR3 spells CAISESLDTQYF.

The chain couples TRBV4-3 to TRBJ2-1. The germline V gene has CDR1 LGHNA and CDR2 YSLEER. This CDR3 has 16 amino acids. The CDR3 reads CASSQAWRGAHNEQFF.

The chain joins TRBV20-1 to TRBJ2-7; checking the TCRdb D call of TRBD1 is not possible without DNA. This CDR3 has 16 residues. CDR1 and CDR2 from the germline V gene are DFQATT and SNEGSKA (reference sequence). The CDR3 loop reads CSAVGQGDHPGYEQYF.

The chain couples TRBV29-1 to TRBJ2-7. Germline values: CDR1 SQVTM, CDR2 ANQGSEA. CDR3 length: 15 residues. This CDR3 is CSVEEGTSYSYEQYF.

This chain joins TRBV28 and TRBJ2-3; TCRdb indicates TRBD1, and absent DNA this call remains unverified. CDR3 length: 16 amino acids. Per germline, CDR1 MDHEN and CDR2 SYDVKM. This CDR3 reads CASSRDRVWVTDTQYF.

This rearrangement joins TRBV4-3 to TRBJ2-2. Germline V gives CDR1 LGHNA, CDR2 YSLEER. CDR3 length equals 17 residues. The CDR3 here is CASSQDLLGADTGELFF.

The chain carries TRBV7-9 and TRBJ2-7; the D gene TCRdb calls, TRBD1, cannot be checked with no DNA. The length of the CDR3 is 13 residues. Per the germline V gene, CDR1 is SEHNR and CDR2 is FQNEAQ (reference sequence). CDR3 loop: CASRGTESYEQYF. Full variable domain (missing parts from reference TRBV7-9 and TRBJ2-7): DTGVSQNPRHKITKRGQNVTFRCDPISEHNRLYWYRQTLGQGPEFLTYFQNEAQLEKSRLLSDRFSAERPKGSFSTLEIQRTEQGDSAMYLCASRGTESYEQYFGPGTRLTVT.

The chain employs TRBV6-5 and TRBJ2-1; TCRdb's D gene call, TRBD2, goes unchecked for lack of DNA. Germline loops: CDR1 MNHEY, CDR2 SVGAGI. The CDR3 loop spans 13 amino acids. The CDR3 protein is CASSDPLANEQFF.